What follows are 21 T cell receptor beta chains derived from one specimen sequenced in a study of blood T cell repertoires in COVID-19. The protocol was immunoSEQ multiplex PCR, while the TCRdb copy is restricted to in-frame clones and leaves out a portion. Of 220,000 or so clones in the sample, almost 90% are singletons; the top ten hold under 15%. Source material: PBMCs or T cells enriched from blood (not recorded which). The receptor source for this set is a woman between 50 and 59 years old with acute COVID-19.

The chain links TRBV18 to TRBJ2-2, with D hard to call. Germline V gives CDR1 KGHSH, CDR2 LQKENI. This CDR3 has 16 amino acids. V shed 1 base and J shed 0 bases, with 9 bases lying between them. The CDR3 protein is CASSPQAVTNTGELFF. The CDR3 nucleotides read TGTGCCAGCTCACCACAGGCGGTGACGAACACCGGGGAGCTGTTTTTT.

In this sample, this clone turned up once. CDR3 protein: CASSADRGLDEQYF. CDR3 in DNA: TGTGCCAGCAGTGCCGACAGGGGTCTCGACGAGCAGTACTTC. The V call is TRBV2, the J call TRBJ2-7; TRBD1 matches at 8 bases. Germline V gene sequence: CDR1 SNHLY, CDR2 FYNNEI. V dropped 4 bases and J dropped 5; count of bases not matched to a gene: 7. The CDR3 extends over 14 amino acids.

This chain links TRBV7-9 with TRBJ2-7; 8 nucleotides line up with TRBD1. CDR1 is SEHNR, CDR2 FQNEAQ, per germline (reference sequence). With 5 bases clipped from V and 0 bases from J, the junction kept 6 bases outside the gene matches. CDR3 length equals 15 residues. CDR3 coding DNA: TGTGCCAGCAGCCGAGACAGGGGCTACTCCTACGAGCAGTACTTC. This encodes CASSRDRGYSYEQYF.

This clone turned up a few times. The chain carries TRBV28 and TRBJ1-2, with 9 nucleotides matching TRBD1. J gave up 3 bases and V 8 bases, and 4 bases lay outside the gene matches. This CDR3 spans 13 amino acids. Germline-derived CDR1 and CDR2 are MDHEN and SYDVKM. CDR3 in DNA: TGTGCCAGCGGGGACAGGGCGGACTATGGCTACACCTTC. This sequence encodes CASGDRADYGYTF.

The chain carries TRBV28 and TRBJ1-2; D unclear. Germline V gives CDR1 MDHEN, CDR2 SYDVKM. Trimming took off 2 bases at V and 8 bases at J, with 12 bases between the two ends. The CDR3 runs 13 residues. The CDR3 loop reads CASSLIGRGGYTF. DNA for the CDR3: TGTGCCAGCAGTTTAATCGGGCGGGGAGGCTACACCTTC.

This rearrangement joins TRBV18 to TRBJ2-3; TRBD2 might be the D (6 bases). The CDR3 totals 13 residues. The germline V gene has CDR1 KGHSH and CDR2 LQKENI. V was trimmed by 5 bases and J by 2 bases, leaving 8 bases between them. For the CDR3, the DNA is TGTGCCAGCTCAACGGACTACACAGATACGCAGTATTTT. It translates to CASSTDYTDTQYF.

The sample holds one count of this clone. This rearrangement joins TRBV19 to TRBJ1-4; possible D gene TRBD1, 6 bases. V dropped 5 bases and J dropped 4 bases, with 11 bases sitting between them. Germline V lookup: CDR1 LNHDA, CDR2 SQIVND (reference sequence). The CDR3 has 14 residues. Here the CDR3 reads CASSPWTDNEKLFF. CDR3 nucleotides: TGTGCCAGTAGTCCCTGGACAGATAATGAAAAACTGTTTTTT.

This clone was counted once. The rearrangement joins TRBV4-2 to TRBJ2-1, with 10 bases aligning to TRBD1. The CDR3 loop spans 16 amino acids. Germline assignment: CDR1 LGHNA and CDR2 YNFKEQ. The V segment lost 0 bases and the J segment 3 bases; nucleotides outside the gene matches: 2. CDR3 DNA: TGTGCCAGCAGCCAAGATGGACAGGGGGTCTACAATGAGCAGTTCTTC. This sequence encodes CASSQDGQGVYNEQFF.

The V and J genes are TRBV6-5 and TRBJ1-2, with TRBD1 identical over 7 bases. The length of the CDR3 is 15 residues. V was clipped by 6 bases and J by 7 bases; unmatched bases: 14. CDR1 is MNHEY and CDR2 is SVGAGI in the germline V gene. The CDR3 sequence: CASRAPGQGGVGYTF. The CDR3 DNA reads TGTGCCAGCAGAGCCCCGGGGCAGGGGGGAGTTGGCTACACCTTC.

The chain is built from TRBV5-1 and TRBJ1-2; D unresolved. The CDR3 has 12 amino acids. The V gene lost 4 bases and the J gene lost 4 bases, with 8 bases spanning the gap. Germline values: CDR1 SGHRS, CDR2 YFSETQ. In DNA, the CDR3 is TGCGCCAGCAGCCCTGAGGGCTATGGCTACACCTTC. This codes for CASSPEGYGYTF.

The rearrangement links TRBV29-1 to TRBJ1-1; D gene ambiguous. Trimming cost V 3 bases and J 0 bases, with 14 bases left between them. Germline CDR1 and CDR2: SQVTM and ANQGSEA. The CDR3 has 15 amino acids. This chain's CDR3 is CSVESASTMNTEAFF. The CDR3 bases are TGCAGCGTTGAGTCGGCTTCAACTATGAACACTGAAGCTTTCTTT.

V usage is TRBV28 and J usage is TRBJ2-7, with 8 bases lining up with TRBD1. The CDR3 totals 13 residues. Trimming cost V 9 bases and J 2 bases; bases outside gene matches: 6. Germline V gene data show CDR1 as MDHEN and CDR2 as SYDVKM. In DNA, the CDR3 is TGTGCCAGTTCCGGACAGGGAGCCTACGAGCAGTACTTC. This translates into CASSGQGAYEQYF. Full variable domain (rest looked up from reference TRBV28 and TRBJ2-7): DVKVTQSSRYLVKRTGEKVFLECVQDMDHENMFWYRQDPGLGLRLIYFSYDVKMKEKGDIPEGYSVSREKKERFSLILESASTNQTSMYLCASSGQGAYEQYFGPGTRLTVT.

This clone has just a few counts. CDR3 DNA sequence: TGTGCCAGCAGTCCGGCAGGGCTGAACACTGAAGCTTTCTTT. This encodes CASSPAGLNTEAFF. The chain combines TRBV5-4 with TRBJ1-1; weak D call: TRBD1 (5 bases). V shed 5 bases and J shed 0 bases, with 11 bases lying between them. Germline CDR1 reads SGHNT; CDR2 reads YYREEE (reference sequence). The CDR3 runs to 14 residues.

The chain has TRBV25-1 and TRBJ1-4; TRBD1 agrees at 9 bases. Trimming took 6 bases from V and 7 from J; bases not matched to a gene: 6. The germline gives CDR1 MGHDK, CDR2 SYGVNS. This CDR3 is 14 amino acids long. The CDR3 protein is CASSKQGAFEKLFF. The CDR3 nucleotides are TGTGCCAGCAGCAAACAGGGGGCGTTTGAAAAACTGTTTTTT.

The chain combines TRBV15 with TRBJ1-4; 9 nucleotides line up with TRBD1. This CDR3 region has 15 residues. V lost 3 bases and J lost 7; bases outside the gene matches: 6. Germline CDR1 LNHNV, CDR2 YYDKDF (reference sequence). CDR3 protein: CATSRPTGGPEKLFF. In DNA form, the CDR3 reads TGTGCCACCAGCAGGCCGACAGGGGGGCCTGAAAAACTGTTTTTT.

V gene TRBV6-2 or TRBV6-3 combines with J gene TRBJ2-3, with 10 bases lining up with TRBD2. The ends lost 4 bases at V and 9 bases at J; junction bases unmatched: 10. Germline V gene lookup returns CDR1 MNHEY and CDR2 SVGEGT. CDR3 length: 15 amino acids. Here the CDR3 DNA reads TGTGCCAGCAGTTCCCCCTCCTCACTAGCGGGGACGCAGTATTTT. Translation gives CASSSPSSLAGTQYF.

V and J are TRBV29-1 and TRBJ2-7; possibly TRBD1 for D (5 bases). This CDR3 region has 14 residues. Per the germline V gene, CDR1 is SQVTM and CDR2 is ANQGSEA. The V end lost 7 bases, the J end lost 2 bases, and 18 bases lay between the germline ends. The CDR3 DNA reads TGCAGCGCCCTCCCGGACACCCCTACCTACGAGCAGTACTTC. It specifies CSALPDTPTYEQYF.

Comment on this clone: The same CDR3 is also encoded by other DNA sequences in this sample. The chain combines TRBV27 with TRBJ2-5, with a possible D match to TRBD2 (6 bases). Trimming stripped 6 bases from V and 5 bases from J, with 13 bases between. CDR3 length: 13 amino acids. Germline values: CDR1 MNHEY, CDR2 SMNVEV (reference sequence). The CDR3 sequence is CASSTRGRETQYF. The CDR3 DNA reads as TGTGCCAGCAGCACACGGGGGAGGGAGACCCAGTACTTC.

V gene TRBV28 combines with J gene TRBJ1-1; D is possibly TRBD1 (5 bases). The V gene's germline CDR1 is MDHEN and CDR2 SYDVKM. The CDR3 runs to 13 residues. V was shortened by 2 bases and J by 4 bases, with 8 bases between the two germline ends. CDR3 in amino acids: CASSLRGGTEAFF. CDR3 sequence (DNA): TGTGCCAGCAGTTTACGGGGGGGCACTGAAGCTTTCTTT.

This sequence joins TRBV28 and TRBJ1-2, with 9 bases matching TRBD1. The J segment lost 2 bases and the V segment lost 4 bases, leaving 11 bases of the junction unmatched. The CDR3 length is 17 residues. Germline assignment: CDR1 MDHEN and CDR2 SYDVKM. In DNA form, the CDR3 reads TGTGCCAGCAGTTCCTCCGGGACAGGGTGGACCAACTATGGCTACACCTTC. Translated: CASSSSGTGWTNYGYTF.

The V call is TRBV19, the J call TRBJ1-3, with D perhaps TRBD1 (6 bases). Germline loops: CDR1 LNHDA, CDR2 SQIVND (reference sequence). Trimming pared 7 bases from V and 0 bases from J, leaving 16 bases between. This CDR3 has 16 amino acids. The CDR3 nucleotides read TGTGCCAGTAACGCACAGGGCTTCGTCTCTGGAAACACCATATATTTT. Protein: CASNAQGFVSGNTIYF.